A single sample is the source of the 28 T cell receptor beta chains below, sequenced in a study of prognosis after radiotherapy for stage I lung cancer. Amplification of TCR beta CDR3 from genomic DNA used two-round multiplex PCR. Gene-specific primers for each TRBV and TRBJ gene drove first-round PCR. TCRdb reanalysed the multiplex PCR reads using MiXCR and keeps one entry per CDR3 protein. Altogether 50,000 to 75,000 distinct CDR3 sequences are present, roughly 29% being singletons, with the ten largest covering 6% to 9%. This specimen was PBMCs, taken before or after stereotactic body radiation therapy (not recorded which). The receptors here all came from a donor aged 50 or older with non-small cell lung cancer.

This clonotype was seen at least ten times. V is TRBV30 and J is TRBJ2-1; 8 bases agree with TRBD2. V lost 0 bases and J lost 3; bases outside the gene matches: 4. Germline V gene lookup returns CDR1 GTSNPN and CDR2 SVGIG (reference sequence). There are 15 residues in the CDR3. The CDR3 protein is CAWSVSGGNYNEQFF. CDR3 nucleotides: TGTGCCTGGAGTGTATCGGGAGGGAACTACAATGAGCAGTTCTTC.

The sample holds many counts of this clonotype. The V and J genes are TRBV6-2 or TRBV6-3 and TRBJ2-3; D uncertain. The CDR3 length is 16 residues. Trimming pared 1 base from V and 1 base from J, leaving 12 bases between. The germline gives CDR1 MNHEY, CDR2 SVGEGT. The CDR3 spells CASSYWFGAGTDTQYF. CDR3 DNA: TGTGCCAGCAGTTACTGGTTCGGTGCTGGCACAGATACGCAGTATTTT.

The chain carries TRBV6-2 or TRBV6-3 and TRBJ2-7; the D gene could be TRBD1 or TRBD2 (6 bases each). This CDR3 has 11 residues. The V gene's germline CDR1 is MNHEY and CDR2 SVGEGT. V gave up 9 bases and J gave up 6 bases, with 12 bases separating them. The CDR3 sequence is CARGGSAEQYF. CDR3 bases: TGTGCCAGGGGGGGCAGCGCCGAGCAGTACTTC.

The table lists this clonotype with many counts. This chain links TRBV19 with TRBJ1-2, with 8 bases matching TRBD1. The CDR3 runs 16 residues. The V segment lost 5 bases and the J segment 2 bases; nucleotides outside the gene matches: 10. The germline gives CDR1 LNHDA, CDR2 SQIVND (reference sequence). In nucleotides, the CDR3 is TGTGCCAGTAGTTTCCTTGACAGGGGACACAACTATGGCTACACCTTC. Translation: CASSFLDRGHNYGYTF.

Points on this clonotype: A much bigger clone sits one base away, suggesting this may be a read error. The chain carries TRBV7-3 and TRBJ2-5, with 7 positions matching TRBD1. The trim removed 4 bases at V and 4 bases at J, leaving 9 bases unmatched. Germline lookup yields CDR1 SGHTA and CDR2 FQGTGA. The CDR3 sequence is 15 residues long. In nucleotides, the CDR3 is TGTGCCAGCAGCTCCACAGGGGCTTCGGGAGAGACCCAGTACTTC. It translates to CASSSTGASGETQYF.

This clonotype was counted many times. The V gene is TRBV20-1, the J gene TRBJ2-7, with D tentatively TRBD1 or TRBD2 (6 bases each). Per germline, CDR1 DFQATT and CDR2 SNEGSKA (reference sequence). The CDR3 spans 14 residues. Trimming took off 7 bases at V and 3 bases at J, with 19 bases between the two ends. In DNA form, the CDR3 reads TGCAGTGTGGGGGCTCTTGGAGGGGACTACGAGCAGTACTTC. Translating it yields CSVGALGGDYEQYF.

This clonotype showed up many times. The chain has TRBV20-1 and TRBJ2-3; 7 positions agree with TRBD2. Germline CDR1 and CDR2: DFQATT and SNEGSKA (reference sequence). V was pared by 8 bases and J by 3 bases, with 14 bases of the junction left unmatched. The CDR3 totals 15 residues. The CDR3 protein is CSPWGGRVHTDTQYF. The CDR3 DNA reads TGCAGTCCCTGGGGGGGAAGGGTCCATACAGATACGCAGTATTTT.

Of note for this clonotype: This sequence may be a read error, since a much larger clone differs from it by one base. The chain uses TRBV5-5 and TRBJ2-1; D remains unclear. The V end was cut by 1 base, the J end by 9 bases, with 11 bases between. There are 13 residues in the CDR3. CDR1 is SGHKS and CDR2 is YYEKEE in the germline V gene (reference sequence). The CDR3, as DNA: TGTGCCAGCAGCTTGTCCGGCTCCGGTGAGCAGTTCTTC. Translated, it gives CASSLSGSGEQFF.

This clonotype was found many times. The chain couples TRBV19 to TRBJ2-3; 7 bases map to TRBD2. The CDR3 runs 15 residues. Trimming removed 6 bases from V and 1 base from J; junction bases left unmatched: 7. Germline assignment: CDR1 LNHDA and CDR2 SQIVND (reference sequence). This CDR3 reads CASSVRGDRTDTQYF. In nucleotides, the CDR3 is TGTGCCAGTAGCGTCCGGGGGGACCGCACAGATACGCAGTATTTT.

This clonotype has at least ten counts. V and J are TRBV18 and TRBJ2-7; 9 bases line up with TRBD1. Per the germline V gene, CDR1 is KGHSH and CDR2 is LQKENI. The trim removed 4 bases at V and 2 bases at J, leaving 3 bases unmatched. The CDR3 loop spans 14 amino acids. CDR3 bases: TGTGCCAGCTCACAGGGGACAGGGACCTACGAGCAGTACTTC. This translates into CASSQGTGTYEQYF.

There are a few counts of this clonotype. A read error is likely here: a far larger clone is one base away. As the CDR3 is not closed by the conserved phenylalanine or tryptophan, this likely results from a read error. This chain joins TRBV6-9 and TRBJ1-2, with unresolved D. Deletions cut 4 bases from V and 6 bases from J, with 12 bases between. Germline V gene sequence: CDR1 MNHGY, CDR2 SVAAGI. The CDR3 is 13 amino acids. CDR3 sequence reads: CASSWPKRDGYTS. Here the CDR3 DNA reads TGTGCCAGCAGTTGGCCCAAAAGAGATGGCTACACCTCC.

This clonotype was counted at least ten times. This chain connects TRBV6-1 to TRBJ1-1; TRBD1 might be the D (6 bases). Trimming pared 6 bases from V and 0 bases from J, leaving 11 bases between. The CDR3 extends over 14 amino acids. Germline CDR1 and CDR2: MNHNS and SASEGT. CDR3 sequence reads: CASSAGDLNTEAFF. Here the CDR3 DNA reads TGTGCCAGCAGCGCAGGGGATCTGAACACTGAAGCTTTCTTT.

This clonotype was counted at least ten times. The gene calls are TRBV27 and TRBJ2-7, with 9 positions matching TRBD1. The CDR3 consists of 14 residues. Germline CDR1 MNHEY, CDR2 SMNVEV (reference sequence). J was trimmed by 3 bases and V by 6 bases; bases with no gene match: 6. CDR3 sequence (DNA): TGTGCCAGCAGAAATCCGGGACAGGGCTACGAGCAGTACTTC. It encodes CASRNPGQGYEQYF.

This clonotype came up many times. The CDR3 is CASSSGTDTQYF. The DNA of the CDR3 is TGTGCCAGTAGTAGTGGCACAGATACGCAGTATTTT. The rearrangement links TRBV19 to TRBJ2-3; D is unclear. This CDR3 contains 12 residues. V lost 4 bases, J lost 1 base, and 3 bases lay in between. Looked up from germline, CDR1 is LNHDA and CDR2 is SQIVND (reference sequence).

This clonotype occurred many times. CDR3 residues: CASSLAQGGYEQYF. CDR3 nucleotide sequence: TGTGCCAGCAGCTTAGCCCAGGGTGGGTACGAGCAGTACTTC. V is TRBV11-1 and J is TRBJ2-7, with D perhaps TRBD1 (5 bases). The V gene's germline CDR1 is SGHAT and CDR2 FQDESV (reference sequence). The CDR3 runs to 14 residues. The V end was cut by 0 bases, the J end by 4 bases, with 10 bases between.

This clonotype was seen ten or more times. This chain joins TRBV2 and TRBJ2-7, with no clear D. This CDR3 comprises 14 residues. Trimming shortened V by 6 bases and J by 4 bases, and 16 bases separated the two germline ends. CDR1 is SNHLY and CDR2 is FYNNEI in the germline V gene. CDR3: CASRPSRAQYEQYF. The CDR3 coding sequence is TGTGCCAGCAGGCCCTCGCGCGCCCAATACGAGCAGTACTTC.

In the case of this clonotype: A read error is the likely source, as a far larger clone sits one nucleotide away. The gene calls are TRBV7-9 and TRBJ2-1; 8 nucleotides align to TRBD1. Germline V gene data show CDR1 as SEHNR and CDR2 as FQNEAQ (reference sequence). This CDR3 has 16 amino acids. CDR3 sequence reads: CASSGRQGSAYNKQFF. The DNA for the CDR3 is TGTGCCAGCAGCGGTAGACAGGGGTCGGCTTACAATAAGCAGTTCTTC.

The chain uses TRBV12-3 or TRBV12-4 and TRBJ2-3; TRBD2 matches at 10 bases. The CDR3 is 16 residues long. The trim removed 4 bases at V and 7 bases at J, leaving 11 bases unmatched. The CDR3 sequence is CASSSLLAGCSYTQYF. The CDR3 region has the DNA TGTGCCAGCAGTTCACTACTAGCGGGGTGTTCATATACGCAGTATTTT.

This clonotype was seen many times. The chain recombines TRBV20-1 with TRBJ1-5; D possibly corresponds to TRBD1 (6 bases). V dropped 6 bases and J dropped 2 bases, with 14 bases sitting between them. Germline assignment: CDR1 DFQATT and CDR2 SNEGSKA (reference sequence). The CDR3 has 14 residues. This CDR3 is CSAMGGGGNQPQHF. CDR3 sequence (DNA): TGCAGTGCCATGGGAGGGGGGGGCAATCAGCCCCAGCATTTT.

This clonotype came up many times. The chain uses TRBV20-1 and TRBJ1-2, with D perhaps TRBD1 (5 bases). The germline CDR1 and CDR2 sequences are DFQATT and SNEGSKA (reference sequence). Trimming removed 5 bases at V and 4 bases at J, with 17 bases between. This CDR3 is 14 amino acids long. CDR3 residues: CSARGGWEAYGYTF. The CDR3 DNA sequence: TGCAGTGCTCGGGGGGGATGGGAGGCCTATGGCTACACCTTC.

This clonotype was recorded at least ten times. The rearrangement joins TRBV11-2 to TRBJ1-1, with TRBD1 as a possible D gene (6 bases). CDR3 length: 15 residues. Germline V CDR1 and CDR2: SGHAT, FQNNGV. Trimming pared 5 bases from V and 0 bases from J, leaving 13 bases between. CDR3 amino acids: CASSTLTGLNTEAFF. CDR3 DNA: TGTGCCAGCAGCACCCTGACAGGTTTGAACACTGAAGCTTTCTTT.

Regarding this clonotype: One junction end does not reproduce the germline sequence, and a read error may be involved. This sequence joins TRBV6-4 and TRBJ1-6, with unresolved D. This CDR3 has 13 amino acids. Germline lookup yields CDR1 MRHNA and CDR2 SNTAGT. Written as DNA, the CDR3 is TGTGCCAGAAGTGAGGTTCCAGATTCACCACTCCACTTT. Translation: CARSEVPDSPLHF.

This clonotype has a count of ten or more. CDR3 loop: CASSLSVSPLHF. DNA of the CDR3: TGTGCCAGCAGCTTGTCCGTGTCACCCCTCCACTTT. J is TRBJ1-6 and V is TRBV5-6; no definite D call. V was clipped by 1 base and J by 10 bases, with 6 bases between them. CDR1 and CDR2 from the germline V gene are SGHDT and YYEEEE. This CDR3 region has 12 residues.

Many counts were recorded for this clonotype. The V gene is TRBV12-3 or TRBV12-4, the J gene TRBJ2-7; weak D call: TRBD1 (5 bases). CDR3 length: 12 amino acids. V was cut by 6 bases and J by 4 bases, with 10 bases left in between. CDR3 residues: CASSLQVYEQYF. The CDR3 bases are TGTGCCAGCAGCTTACAGGTTTACGAGCAGTACTTC.

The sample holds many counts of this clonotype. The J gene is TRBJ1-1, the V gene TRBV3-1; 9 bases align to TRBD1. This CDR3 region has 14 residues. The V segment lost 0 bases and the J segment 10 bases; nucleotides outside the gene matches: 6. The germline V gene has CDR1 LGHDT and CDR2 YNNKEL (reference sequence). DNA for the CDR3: TGTGCCAGCAGCCAAGATCCGGGACAGGGAAGAGCTTTCTTT. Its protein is CASSQDPGQGRAFF.

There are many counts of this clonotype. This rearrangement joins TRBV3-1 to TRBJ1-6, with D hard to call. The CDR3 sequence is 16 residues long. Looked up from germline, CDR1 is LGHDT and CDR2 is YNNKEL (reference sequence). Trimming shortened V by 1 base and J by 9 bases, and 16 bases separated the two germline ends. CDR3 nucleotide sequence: TGTGCCAGCAGCCAAGCCCTGGGCAAGGGAAGTTCACCCCTCCACTTT. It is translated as CASSQALGKGSSPLHF. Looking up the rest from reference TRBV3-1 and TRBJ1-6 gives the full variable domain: DTAVSQTPKYLVTQMGNDKSIKCEQNLGHDTMYWYKQDSKKFLKIMFSYNNKELIINETVPNRFSPKSPDKAHLNLHINSLELGDSAVYFCASSQALGKGSSPLHFGNGTRLTVT.

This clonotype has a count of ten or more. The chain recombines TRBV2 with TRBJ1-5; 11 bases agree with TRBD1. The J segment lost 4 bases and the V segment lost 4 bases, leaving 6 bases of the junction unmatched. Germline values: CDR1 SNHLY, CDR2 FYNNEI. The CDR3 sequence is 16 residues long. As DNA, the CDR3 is TGTGCCAGCAGTGCCCTAGGGACAGGGGGGAATCAGCCCCAGCATTTT. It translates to CASSALGTGGNQPQHF.

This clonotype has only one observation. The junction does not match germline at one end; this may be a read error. The CDR3 region is CASSSTGPKTYEKYF. CDR3 nucleotide sequence: TGTGCCAGCAGTTCCACGGGGCCTAAGACTTACGAGAAGTACTTC. The chain carries TRBV6-2 or TRBV6-3 and TRBJ2-7; either TRBD1 or TRBD2 may supply D (5 bases each). CDR3 length: 15 amino acids. Germline V gene lookup returns CDR1 MNHEY and CDR2 SVGEGT.